The rows below give T cell receptor beta chains drawn from one sample of a study of T cells after yellow fever vaccination. Via MiXCR, TCRdb re-called the 5' RACE reads, giving one row per CDR3 protein. The sample consists of some 390,000 distinct CDR3 sequences, roughly 20% of them appearing once. The material sequenced was PBMCs, taken before the yellow fever booster vaccination. These receptors originate from a man younger than 35 who received the YFV17D yellow fever vaccine. Each CDR3 is given with its conserved first and last residue. A D gene is named only where the DNA matches it firmly. Clone size is given for some rows only: seen once, a few or many times, or a class if the clone is expanded.

v_gene	d_gene	abundance	j_gene	CDR3nt	CDR3aa
TRBV3-1	-	-	TRBJ2-1	TGTGCCAGCAGGCAAACCAGGGGAAATGAGCAGTTCTTC	CASRQTRGNEQFF
TRBV30	-	few	TRBJ1-5	TGTGCCTGGAGTGCCCGAAGCAATCAGCCCCAGCATTTT	CAWSARSNQPQHF
TRBV11-2	TRBD1	few	TRBJ2-2	TGTGCCAGCAGCAAAATAAACAGGGGTACGAGCGGGGAGCTGTTTTTT	CASSKINRGTSGELFF
TRBV27	-	few	TRBJ1-4	TGTGCCAGCAGTTATCGGAAAACTAATGAAAAACTGTTTTTT	CASSYRKTNEKLFF
TRBV24-1	-	many	TRBJ2-1	TGTGCCACCAGTGATCCTTTTGGGGGCGTGCAGTTCTTC	CATSDPFGGVQFF
TRBV20-1	-	few	TRBJ1-1	TGCAGTGCTAGCCAAAACAGGGCCACTGAAGCTTTCTTT	CSASQNRATEAFF
TRBV20-1	-	-	TRBJ1-6	TGCAGTGCCCGACAGACCGATGCCAATACTTATAATTCACCCCTCCACTTT	CSARQTDANTYNSPLHF
TRBV7-3	TRBD2	few	TRBJ2-1	TGTGCCAGCAGCCCCAGCGGGGGGGCCTCCTACAATGAGCAGTTCTTC	CASSPSGGASYNEQFF
TRBV29-1	TRBD2	-	TRBJ2-2	TGCAGCGTGGAACGGACTAGCGGGGGACCCGGGGAGCTGTTTTTT	CSVERTSGGPGELFF
TRBV12-3/TRBV12-4	-	few	TRBJ1-6	TGTGCCAGCAGTTTATTGGGGGGCGTAGGTAATTCACCCCTCCACTTT	CASSLLGGVGNSPLHF
TRBV27	-	-	TRBJ2-3	TGTGCCAGCAGTTTATCTAAGACAGATACGCAGTATTTT	CASSLSKTDTQYF
TRBV10-3	-	few	TRBJ2-7	TGTGCCATCAGCGGGACCCCAGCCTACGAGCAGTACTTC	CAISGTPAYEQYF
TRBV10-3	-	-	TRBJ2-5	TGTGCCATCAGTGGGGTGGGGGGATCCCAAGAGACCCAGTACTTC	CAISGVGGSQETQYF
TRBV7-7	TRBD1	few	TRBJ2-3	TGTGCTAGCAGCTTACAGGGGGCTAGCACAGATACGCAGTATTTT	CASSLQGASTDTQYF
TRBV7-3	TRBD2	-	TRBJ2-1	TGTGCCAGCAGCCACGGACTAGCGGGGGGGGCTGAGCAGTTCTTC	CASSHGLAGGAEQFF
TRBV7-8	TRBD1	few	TRBJ2-1	TGTGCCAGCAGCGGGGACAGCTTTTACAATGAGCAGTTCTTC	CASSGDSFYNEQFF
TRBV29-1	-	-	TRBJ2-3	TGCAGCGTTTCCCTAGACGGTACGCAGTATTTT	CSVSLDGTQYF
TRBV7-3	TRBD2	-	TRBJ2-5	TGTGCCAGCAGCTTAACCCCAGCGGGAAACCAAGAGACCCAGTACTTC	CASSLTPAGNQETQYF
TRBV20-1	-	many	TRBJ2-6	TGCAGTGCTAGAGTTTCGACCTCTGGGGCCAACGTCCTGACTTTC	CSARVSTSGANVLTF
TRBV5-5	-	-	TRBJ2-3	TGTGCCAGCAGCTATTTCGGCCGCGCCCAGAGGGATACGCAGTATTTT	CASSYFGRAQRDTQYF
TRBV5-1	-	many	TRBJ2-6	TGTGCCAGCAGTTTAACGGGGGCCAACGTCCTGACTTTC	CASSLTGANVLTF
TRBV20-1	TRBD1	-	TRBJ2-3	TGCAGTGCTAGACCGGGACAGGGTGGAGATACGCAGTATTTT	CSARPGQGGDTQYF
TRBV29-1	-	many	TRBJ2-5	TGCAGCGTTGAAAAGCCGGCCCGAGAGACCCAGTACTTC	CSVEKPARETQYF
TRBV4-2	TRBD2	few	TRBJ2-3	TGTGCCAGCAGCCTCTCCACTAGCGGTCACACAGATACGCAGTATTTT	CASSLSTSGHTDTQYF
TRBV9	-	many	TRBJ1-2	TGTGCCAGCAGCGCCGGGCCAAACTATGGCTACACCTTC	CASSAGPNYGYTF
TRBV24-1	-	few	TRBJ2-1	TGTGCCACCAGTGGCGATCGCGCCAGGGAATACAATGAGCAGTTCTTC	CATSGDRAREYNEQFF
TRBV7-2	-	few	TRBJ2-3	TGTGCCAGCGCCCCGGGGACGGCAGATACGCAGTATTTT	CASAPGTADTQYF
TRBV5-1	TRBD1	many	TRBJ1-2	TGCGCCAGCAGCCTTGGGACAGGGACGAGGGGCTACACCTTC	CASSLGTGTRGYTF
TRBV7-9	TRBD2	few	TRBJ2-2	TGTGCCAGCAGCACCCGACTAGCGGGGGGGCCGGGCACCGGGGAGCTGTTTTTT	CASSTRLAGGPGTGELFF
TRBV4-2	TRBD1	-	TRBJ1-6	TGTGCCAGCAGCCAAGAGGGGACAGAGAATTCACCCCTCCACTTT	CASSQEGTENSPLHF
TRBV18	TRBD1	once	TRBJ1-5	TGTGCCAGCTCACATGGGGACAGGGGGTCCGGTCAGCCCCAGCATTTT	CASSHGDRGSGQPQHF
TRBV10-3	-	few	TRBJ2-5	TGTGCCATGACGTTGTACCAAGAGACCCAGTACTTC	CAMTLYQETQYF
TRBV15	-	-	TRBJ1-6	TGTGCCACCAGCAGACGGGGGACTATGGCCCTCCACTTT	CATSRRGTMALHF
TRBV5-1	-	-	TRBJ2-5	TGCGCCAGTCGAAGAGCGGAGCTCGAGACCCAGTACTTC	CASRRAELETQYF
TRBV12-3/TRBV12-4	TRBD1	few	TRBJ1-1	TGTGCCAGCAGTACCGGGACAGGGGTTACGGCTTTCTTT	CASSTGTGVTAFF
TRBV4-3	-	few	TRBJ1-1	TGCGCCAGCAGCCAAGGTTCCAGCGGCACTGAAGCTTTCTTT	CASSQGSSGTEAFF
TRBV7-9	TRBD1	-	TRBJ1-2	TGTGCCAGCAGCTCGGCCGGACAGGGGAAGAACTATGGCTACACCTTC	CASSSAGQGKNYGYTF
TRBV3-1	-	few	TRBJ1-4	TGTGCCAGCAGCCAAGAGCCAGCAAAACTGTTTTTT	CASSQEPAKLFF
TRBV7-2	-	few	TRBJ2-5	TGTGCCAGCAGCTTAGCATCGACAGAAGAGACCCAGTACTTC	CASSLASTEETQYF